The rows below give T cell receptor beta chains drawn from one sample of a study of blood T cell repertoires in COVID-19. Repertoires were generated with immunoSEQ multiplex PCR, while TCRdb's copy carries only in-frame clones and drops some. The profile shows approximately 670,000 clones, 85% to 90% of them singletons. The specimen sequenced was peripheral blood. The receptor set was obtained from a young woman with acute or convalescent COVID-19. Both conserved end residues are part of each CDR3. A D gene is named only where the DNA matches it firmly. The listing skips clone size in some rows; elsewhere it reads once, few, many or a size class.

CASSDIYRAREEAFF TGTGCCAGCAGTGATATCTATAGGGCTCGGGAGGAAGCTTTCTTT - TRBV6-4 - TRBJ1-1
CASSNQVTDTGELFF TGTGCCAGCAGCAACCAGGTGACAGACACCGGGGAGCTGTTTTTT - TRBV21-1 - TRBJ2-2
CASSFWGRHEKLFF TGTGCCAGCAGCTTTTGGGGCAGGCATGAAAAACTGTTTTTT - TRBV7-2 - TRBJ1-4
CASRTFDSSYGYTF TGCGCCAGCAGAACCTTCGACAGCTCGTATGGCTACACCTTC - TRBV5-1 - TRBJ1-2
CASSLGSVTGETQYF TGCGCCAGCAGCTTGGGTTCAGTTACCGGGGAGACCCAGTACTTC - TRBV5-1 - TRBJ2-5
CASSLRGGWMTDTQYF TGCGCCAGCAGCTTGAGGGGTGGTTGGATGACGGATACGCAGTATTTT - TRBV5-1 - TRBJ2-3
CASSYRDQETQYF TGCGCCAGCAGCTACCGGGACCAAGAGACCCAGTACTTC - TRBV5-1 - TRBJ2-5
CASGRQGTSNQPQHF TGTGCCAGCGGAAGACAGGGTACTAGCAATCAGCCCCAGCATTTT TRBD1 TRBV27 few TRBJ1-5
CSANEASSGTDTQYF TGCAGTGCTAATGAGGCGAGTAGCGGCACAGATACGCAGTATTTT - TRBV20-1 once TRBJ2-3
CASSSLFTEAFF TGTGCCAGCAGCTCCCTTTTCACTGAAGCTTTCTTT - TRBV7-2 - TRBJ1-1
CASSPYTIVVGNQPQHF TGTGCCAGCAGCCCTTATACAATTGTCGTTGGCAATCAGCCCCAGCATTTT - TRBV4-2 - TRBJ1-5
CASSPLGDSYIDSTDTQYF TGCGCCAGCAGCCCATTAGGGGACAGCTACATTGATAGCACAGATACGCAGTATTTT TRBD1 TRBV5-1 once TRBJ2-3
CASSPSTGVNQPQHF TGTGCCAGCAGTCCGTCGACAGGGGTCAATCAGCCCCAGCATTTT TRBD1 TRBV27 few TRBJ1-5
CASTKNRGPFYGYTF TGTGCCAGCACCAAGAACAGGGGGCCCTTCTATGGCTACACCTTC TRBD1 TRBV3-1/TRBV3-2 - TRBJ1-2
CASSLGRVEGYTF TGTGCCAGCAGCTTAGGCAGGGTGGAGGGCTACACCTTC - TRBV7-9 - TRBJ1-2
CASSEPGLGQFF TGTGCCAGCAGTGAACCGGGACTTGGGCAGTTCTTC - TRBV6-1 - TRBJ2-1
CASSVVAGVPNEQFF TGTGCCAGCAGCGTAGTAGCGGGGGTTCCCAATGAGCAGTTCTTC TRBD2 TRBV9 once TRBJ2-1
CASSLSGGVGTEQFF TGTGCCAGCAGCTTATCAGGGGGCGTTGGAACTGAGCAGTTCTTC TRBD1 TRBV7-3 once TRBJ2-1
CASSYTSYNEQFF TGTGCCAGCAGTTACACCAGCTACAATGAGCAGTTCTTC - TRBV6-5 - TRBJ2-1
CASSPTGPNQPQHF TGCGCCAGCAGCCCGACAGGACCTAATCAGCCCCAGCATTTT - TRBV5-1 few TRBJ1-5
CASSSGLAGTDTQYF TGTGCCAGCTCAAGTGGCCTAGCGGGCACAGATACGCAGTATTTT TRBD2 TRBV18 - TRBJ2-3
CASSYPGQGAGNTIYF TGTGCCAGCAGTTACCCTGGACAGGGGGCCGGAAACACCATATATTTT TRBD1 TRBV6-6 - TRBJ1-3
CASSFTGVYGYTF TGTGCCAGCAGTTTCACAGGGGTCTATGGCTACACCTTC TRBD1 TRBV12-3/TRBV12-4 - TRBJ1-2
CAISVGGRRSTGELFF TGTGCCATCAGCGTTGGGGGCCGCCGAAGTACCGGGGAGCTGTTTTTT - TRBV10-3 - TRBJ2-2
CASLQVSNSPLHF TGCGCCAGCCTACAGGTGTCTAATTCACCCCTCCACTTT - TRBV10-2 - TRBJ1-6
CASSTPGTGATGELFF TGTGCCAGCAGCACGCCCGGGACAGGGGCCACCGGGGAGCTGTTTTTT - TRBV21-1 - TRBJ2-2
CASSFGTDEAFF TGTGCCAGCAGCTTTGGAACAGATGAAGCTTTCTTT - TRBV5-4 - TRBJ1-1
CASSVDSSGNTIYF TGTGCCAGCAGCGTAGACAGCTCTGGAAACACCATATATTTT - TRBV6-5 once TRBJ1-3
CASSLTDSATGELFF TGTGCCAGCAGCTTAACTGACAGCGCCACCGGGGAGCTGTTTTTT - TRBV7-2 few TRBJ2-2
CSVTYRGRSTGELFF TGCAGCGTTACTTACCGAGGAAGGTCCACCGGGGAGCTGTTTTTT - TRBV29-1 - TRBJ2-2
CASSRPGTVNEKLFF TGTGCCAGCAGCCGCCCCGGGACAGTAAATGAAAAACTGTTTTTT TRBD1 TRBV14 - TRBJ1-4
CASSLDEGAAFF TGTGCCAGCAGCTTAGACGAAGGGGCAGCTTTCTTT - TRBV7-7 - TRBJ1-1
CASSVQGDGYTF TGTGCCAGCAGTGTACAGGGGGATGGCTACACCTTC TRBD1 TRBV12-3/TRBV12-4 - TRBJ1-2
CSVAKDRGKNTGELFF TGCAGCGTGGCCAAAGACAGGGGCAAGAACACCGGGGAGCTGTTTTTT TRBD1 TRBV29-1 - TRBJ2-2
CASSVDWVGGWNSEQFF TGTGCCAGCAGCGTAGATTGGGTCGGGGGGTGGAACAGTGAGCAGTTCTTC TRBD2 TRBV9 - TRBJ2-1
CATRQGDVGEQFF TGTGCCACCCGACAGGGGGATGTCGGTGAGCAGTTCTTC TRBD1 TRBV6-5 - TRBJ2-1
CASSQLGQGYFDQETQYF TGTGCCAGCAGCCAATTGGGACAGGGGTATTTCGACCAAGAGACCCAGTACTTC TRBD1 TRBV3-1/TRBV3-2 - TRBJ2-5
CASSLEGGGSPLHF TGTGCCAGCAGCTTGGAAGGGGGTGGCTCACCCCTCCACTTT - TRBV5-5 - TRBJ1-6
CASSPPRQGPSYEQYF TGTGCCAGCTCACCACCGAGACAGGGGCCCTCCTACGAGCAGTACTTC TRBD1 TRBV18 - TRBJ2-7
CASSLEAGNYGYTF TGTGCCAGCAGCTTAGAGGCGGGTAACTATGGCTACACCTTC - TRBV13 once TRBJ1-2